This T cell receptor beta chain is drawn from a study of T cells in localized non-small cell lung cancer. Study-level findings and limits: The study linked higher blood T cell density to longer overall survival.

With respect to this clone: Its antigen is as yet unknown.

The CDR3 runs 17 residues. The germline V gene encodes CDR1 MDHEN and CDR2 SYDVKM. The trim removed 7 bases at V and 2 bases at J, leaving 13 bases unmatched. This table comes from immunoSEQ multiplex PCR, and its TCRdb copy is limited to in-frame clones, with some not included. The data show about 59,000 clones, about 90% seen once. The genes are TRBV28 and TRBJ2-7, with 11 positions matching TRBD1. The receptor was derived from a man between 40 and 70 years old with stage I squamous cell lung carcinoma. Specimen: peripheral blood, collected before any cancer treatment. In nucleotides, the CDR3 is TGTGCCAGCAATCCGGGACAGGGGGTGGCTTTCCCCTACGAGCAGTACTTC. Protein product: CASNPGQGVAFPYEQYF.